One and the same sample provided the 8 T cell receptor beta chains below, sequenced in a study of blood T cell repertoires in COVID-19. Method: immunoSEQ multiplex PCR; TCRdb's copy keeps in-frame clones and lacks some. The repertoire has over 30,000 clones, about nine tenths of them found once; the top ten carry about 9.5%. Sequenced: peripheral blood. Receptors were obtained from a man at least 80 years old with active COVID-19.

This clone came up once. The V gene is TRBV2, the J gene TRBJ2-7; TRBD2 matches at 11 bases. J gave up 12 bases and V 7 bases, and 8 bases lay outside the gene matches. This CDR3 is built from 12 residues. Germline values: CDR1 SNHLY, CDR2 FYNNEI. CDR3 loop: CASIRLAGLRYF. The CDR3 DNA reads as TGTGCCAGCATCCGACTAGCGGGACTTCGGTACTTC.

The chain links TRBV4-2 to TRBJ2-3; no firm D call. With 0 bases removed from V and 2 bases from J, the gap between germline ends came to 12 bases. Germline V gives CDR1 LGHNA, CDR2 YNFKEQ. CDR3 length: 16 amino acids. The CDR3 DNA reads as TGTGCCAGCAGCCAAGATTGGGCTGTACCCACAGATACGCAGTATTTT. This gives the protein CASSQDWAVPTDTQYF.

V and J are TRBV4-3 and TRBJ2-1; the D gene is possibly TRBD1 (5 bases). The germline V and J ends were trimmed by 4 bases and 6 bases, with 28 bases remaining between them. The CDR3 is made up of 19 amino acids. Germline-derived CDR1 and CDR2 are LGHNA and YSLEER. The DNA of the CDR3 is TGCGCCAGCAGCCGCGGTATAACCCCAGGGAAAGCTTTCAGCAATGAGCAGTTCTTC. Amino acids: CASSRGITPGKAFSNEQFF.

The chain recombines TRBV28 with TRBJ2-2; D is uncertain. The germline V gene has CDR1 MDHEN and CDR2 SYDVKM. V was pared by 1 base and J by 6 bases, with 18 bases between. This CDR3 region has 17 residues. The CDR3 region is CASSLSPPTRPAGELFF. For the CDR3, the DNA is TGTGCCAGCAGTTTATCCCCTCCCACGCGCCCGGCCGGGGAGCTGTTTTTT. Drawing the rest from reference TRBV28 and TRBJ2-2, the complete variable domain is DVKVTQSSRYLVKRTGEKVFLECVQDMDHENMFWYRQDPGLGLRLIYFSYDVKMKEKGDIPEGYSVSREKKERFSLILESASTNQTSMYLCASSLSPPTRPAGELFFGEGSRLTVL.

This chain connects TRBV6-5 to TRBJ2-7; 9 bases align to TRBD2. V shed 7 bases, J shed 3 bases, and the junction held 10 bases outside the gene matches. This CDR3 comprises 15 residues. Germline CDR1 is MNHEY and CDR2 is SVGAGI. CDR3 in DNA: TGTGCCAGCAAGCAAGCGACTAGCGGACTCTACGAGCAGTACTTC. Protein: CASKQATSGLYEQYF.

The chain has TRBV4-1 and TRBJ1-5, with D possibly being TRBD1 (6 bases). Trimming stripped 0 bases from V and 12 bases from J, with 18 bases between. Germline V gene sequence: CDR1 MGHRA, CDR2 YSYEKL. CDR3 size: 15 residues. The CDR3 region is CASSQEWTASGRQHF. The CDR3 DNA follows: TGCGCCAGCAGCCAAGAATGGACAGCCTCTGGTCGCCAGCATTTT.

This clone was seen a single time. This rearrangement joins TRBV18 to TRBJ2-3; D is unclear. Germline V gene sequence: CDR1 KGHSH, CDR2 LQKENI. This CDR3 contains 15 residues. V gave up 3 bases and J gave up 0 bases, with 10 bases separating them. Here the CDR3 DNA reads TGTGCCAGCTCACCGGCCGGGTCTAGCACAGATACGCAGTATTTT. Its translation is CASSPAGSSTDTQYF.

The chain recombines TRBV3-1 (or the pseudogene TRBV3-2) with TRBJ2-5, with a tentative D call TRBD1 (5 bases). The V gene lost 4 bases and the J gene lost 2 bases, with 17 bases spanning the gap. Per the germline V gene, CDR1 is LGHDT and CDR2 is YNNKEL (reference sequence). CDR3 length: 16 amino acids. CDR3 coding DNA: TGTGCCAGCAGCCGAGTTTTCCCGACAGAACAAGAGACCCAGTACTTC. The encoded protein is CASSRVFPTEQETQYF.